This is a list of T cell receptor beta chains from one sample in a study of CD4 T cells in relation to SARS-CoV-2 and coronaviruses. Their antigen targets remain unknown. The method was immunoSEQ multiplex PCR; TCRdb's version includes in-frame clones alone and lacks a portion of them. The sample carries 35,000 or so clones, around 80% recorded once. Material for sequencing was memory CD4+ T cells from PBMCs, cultured in vitro. The receptor set was obtained from an adult with COVID-19. Each CDR3 is given with its conserved first and last residue. A D gene is named only where the DNA matches it firmly. A clone size is listed for some rows: how often the clone was seen (once, few, many), or a class if it is expanded.

j_gene,d_gene,abundance,v_gene,CDR3aa,CDR3nt
TRBJ2-7,-,-,TRBV18,CASSPPRKSYEQYF,TGTGCCAGCTCACCGCCCCGCAAGTCCTACGAGCAGTACTTC
TRBJ1-1,-,-,TRBV18,CASSSGTEAFF,TGTGCCAGCTCATCGGGGACTGAAGCTTTCTTT
TRBJ1-2,-,-,TRBV5-6,CASSWTYGYTF,TGTGCCAGCAGCTGGACTTATGGCTACACCTTC
TRBJ1-1,-,-,TRBV12-2,CARVFILVVGQGGWITEAFF,TGTGCAAGGGTCTTCATACTGGTTGTTGGGCAGGGCGGTTGGATCACTGAAGCTTTCTTT
TRBJ2-1,-,-,TRBV9,CASSVFGSYNEQFF,TGTGCCAGCAGCGTATTCGGGTCCTACAATGAGCAGTTCTTC
TRBJ2-2,-,few,TRBV29-1,CSAVPGNTGELFF,TGCAGCGCCGTCCCGGGAAACACCGGGGAGCTGTTTTTT
TRBJ1-5,-,few,TRBV9,CASSRTPAEQPQHF,TGTGCCAGCAGCCGGACACCGGCTGAACAGCCCCAGCATTTT
TRBJ2-1,-,-,TRBV28,CASSPTFRGRGLLF,TGTGCCAGCAGTCCGACCTTCAGGGGACGAGGACTACTCTTC
TRBJ2-4,TRBD2,-,TRBV9,CASSVGGSEFDIQYF,TGTGCCAGCAGCGTAGGCGGGAGTGAGTTCGACATTCAGTACTTC
TRBJ1-3,-,once,TRBV7-2,CASSLVGTGNTIYF,TGTGCCAGCAGCTTAGTGGGGACGGGTAACACCATATATTTT
TRBJ2-7,TRBD1,-,TRBV19,CASSLQGAWQEQYF,TGTGCCAGTAGTTTGCAGGGGGCGTGGCAGGAGCAGTACTTC
TRBJ1-1,TRBD1,-,TRBV11-2,CASSLQGANTEAFF,TGTGCCAGCAGCTTACAGGGGGCGAACACTGAAGCTTTCTTT
TRBJ2-1,-,few,TRBV20-1,CSASRLPPEQFF,TGCAGTGCTAGTAGGCTTCCGCCGGAGCAGTTCTTC
TRBJ2-3,-,-,TRBV6-5,CASSYVAARGADTQYF,TGTGCCAGCAGTTACGTAGCGGCACGGGGCGCAGATACGCAGTATTTT
TRBJ2-1,-,few,TRBV20-1,CSASAVTRREQFF,TGCAGTGCTAGTGCGGTGACTAGACGAGAGCAGTTCTTC
TRBJ2-5,-,-,TRBV5-1,CASSAATTYQETQYF,TGCGCCAGCAGCGCCGCAACAACGTACCAAGAGACCCAGTACTTC
TRBJ2-3,-,-,TRBV5-1,CASSLVEGPGDF,TGCGCCAGCAGCTTGGTTGAGGGCCCGGGAGATTTT
TRBJ1-1,-,-,TRBV19,CASSSGANTEAFF,TGTGCCAGTAGCTCCGGGGCGAACACTGAAGCTTTCTTT
TRBJ2-2,-,few,TRBV7-3,CASSPGFTGELFF,TGTGCCAGCAGCCCAGGGTTCACCGGGGAGCTGTTTTTT
TRBJ2-2,-,-,TRBV4-2,CASSTSGTANTGELFF,TGTGCCAGCAGCACCTCCGGGACCGCGAACACCGGGGAGCTGTTTTTT
TRBJ2-7,TRBD1,-,TRBV5-6,CASSLQGPSYEQYF,TGTGCCAGCAGCTTACAGGGGCCCTCCTACGAGCAGTACTTC
TRBJ1-2,TRBD1,-,TRBV5-8,CASSLKDRARLGGYTF,TGTGCCAGCAGCTTGAAGGACAGGGCGAGATTGGGTGGCTACACCTTC
TRBJ2-3,-,-,TRBV18,CASSPESPDTQYF,TGTGCCAGCTCACCGGAGAGTCCAGATACGCAGTATTTT